This paragraph reports one T cell receptor (beta chain). As yet, its antigen is unknown. Each donor had less than 3 ml of blood drawn. Without any T cell sorting, total RNA was isolated from whole blood. This entry belongs to a study of monozygotic twins with inflammatory bowel disease. Study findings and constraints: Against healthy co-twins, IBD patients had lower TCRbeta diversity (measured by inverse Simpson).

Every sample had its cDNA made across eight separate reactions. TCRdb re-called the 5' RACE reads; every CDR3 protein appears as one record, without DNA. The sample table sets out over 110,000 distinct CDR3 sequences. CDR1 is DFQATT, CDR2 SNEGSKA, per germline (reference sequence). CDR3 length: 14 residues. The sequencing sample was made of blood. The receptor was derived from a human donor with ulcerative colitis or Crohn's disease, or a healthy co-twin of an affected twin (not recorded which). V and J are TRBV20-1 and TRBJ2-3; without DNA, the TCRdb call of TRBD2 cannot be checked. CDR3 protein: CSARLAGGADTQYF.